This TCR beta chain comes out of a study of T cell repertoires in cytomegalovirus infection. Study overall: Matching HLA type, along with CMV infection, was indicated by public TCR beta signatures.

The germline gives CDR1 SEHNR, CDR2 FQNEAQ (reference sequence). Trimming took 4 bases from V and 1 from J; bases not matched to a gene: 6. This CDR3 region has 15 residues. TCRdb re-analysed the reads in MiXCR, keeping a single row per CDR3 protein. The sample carries some 300,000 distinct CDR3 sequences, about 9.1% recorded once. The TCR sequence derives from a human donor in good health (CMV status not recorded). Some clones in this sample may be carry-over from other donors' samples. The specimen sequenced was PBMCs. The chain joins TRBV7-9 to TRBJ2-5; 7 bases align to TRBD1. The CDR3 nucleotides read TGTGCCAGCAGCTACCAGACAGGGCGCCAAGAGACCCAGTACTTC. As protein: CASSYQTGRQETQYF. The variable domain in full, with the rest retrieved from reference TRBV7-9 and TRBJ2-5, is DTGVSQNPRHKITKRGQNVTFRCDPISEHNRLYWYRQTLGQGPEFLTYFQNEAQLEKSRLLSDRFSAERPKGSFSTLEIQRTEQGDSAMYLCASSYQTGRQETQYFGPGTRLLVL.